These 6 T cell receptor beta chains were all obtained from the same sample, sequenced in a study of blood T cells in healthy people across ages. With a J-beta primer mix and a sample-barcoded 5' primer, a second PCR ran 7 to 11 cycles. TCRdb analysed the 5' RACE reads with MiXCR anew, one entry per CDR3 protein. This repertoire shows under 2,000,000 distinct CDR3 sequences, around 48% found once; its top ten account for approximately 2%. Sequenced sample: blood. Source of these receptors: a woman between 35 and 50 years old in good health.

V is TRBV5-6 and J is TRBJ2-1; maybe TRBD2 (5 bases). The CDR3 length is 13 residues. Trimming pared 3 bases from V and 2 bases from J, leaving 6 bases between. Germline CDR1 SGHDT, CDR2 YYEEEE. CDR3 protein: CASSWTAYNEQFF. The DNA of the CDR3 is TGTGCCAGCAGCTGGACTGCCTACAATGAGCAGTTCTTC.

This rearrangement joins TRBV6-1 to TRBJ2-7; D perhaps matches TRBD1 (5 bases). The V end was cut by 4 bases, the J end by 3 bases, with 10 bases between. From germline, CDR1 is MNHNS and CDR2 SASEGT. The CDR3 extends over 13 amino acids. The CDR3 region is CASSGNQGYEQYF. As DNA, the CDR3 is TGTGCCAGCAGTGGAAATCAGGGCTACGAGCAGTACTTC.

The chain recombines TRBV4-3 with TRBJ2-1; 11 bases agree with TRBD2. Germline V gene sequence: CDR1 LGHNA, CDR2 YSLEER. Unmatched junction bases numbered 4, after V lost 1 base and J lost 2 bases. The CDR3 sequence is 17 residues long. This chain's CDR3 is CASSQALSGGAYNEQFF. CDR3 DNA sequence: TGCGCCAGCAGCCAAGCCCTTAGCGGGGGGGCCTACAATGAGCAGTTCTTC.

This clonotype was detected a few times. V is TRBV13 and J is TRBJ2-5, with D perhaps matching TRBD1 (5 bases). V was shortened by 3 bases and J by 2 bases, with 10 bases between the two germline ends. Per germline, CDR1 PRHDT and CDR2 FYEKMQ (reference sequence). This CDR3 contains 14 residues. The chain's CDR3 is CASSFRTRQETQYF. The CDR3 coding sequence is TGTGCCAGCAGCTTCAGGACAAGACAAGAGACCCAGTACTTC.

The chain couples TRBV5-6 to TRBJ2-4, with D perhaps matching TRBD1 (6 bases). Trimming took 0 bases from V and 2 from J, leaving 15 bases between them. Looked up from germline, CDR1 is SGHDT and CDR2 is YYEEEE. The CDR3 spans 17 residues. CDR3 DNA sequence: TGTGCCAGCAGCTTGGCCTCAGGGGTTGTTACCAAAAACATTCAGTACTTC. Amino acid sequence: CASSLASGVVTKNIQYF.

This clonotype showed up just a few times. The chain is built from TRBV20-1 and TRBJ2-7, with D hard to call. The V gene lost 4 bases and the J gene lost 2 bases, with 9 bases spanning the gap. The V gene's germline CDR1 is DFQATT and CDR2 SNEGSKA (reference sequence). The CDR3 sequence is 12 residues long. CDR3 coding DNA: TGCAGTGCTAAGGAGAGAACCTACGAGCAGTACTTC. Translating gives CSAKERTYEQYF.